The 17 T cell receptor beta chains presented below share a single source sample, sequenced in a study of blood T cells in healthy people across ages. Sample-barcoded 5' priming and a J-beta primer mix drove a second PCR of roughly 7 to 11 cycles. One entry per CDR3 protein, called by TCRdb with MiXCR from the 5' RACE reads. The table includes a few hundred thousand distinct CDR3 sequences, about 28% detected once. These data were also reused for a study on T cells of mothers and their children.

Sequenced input: blood. These receptors were collected from a boy younger than 10 in good health.

The V and J genes are TRBV6-1 and TRBJ2-1; no clear D. V was pared by 1 base and J by 0 bases, with 7 bases between. CDR1 is MNHNS and CDR2 is SASEGT in the germline V gene. The CDR3 length is 15 residues. CDR3 DNA: TGTGCCAGCAGTGAAGAGAAGAGCTCCTACAATGAGCAGTTCTTC. Its translation: CASSEEKSSYNEQFF.

The chain employs TRBV10-3 and TRBJ2-5; possible D gene TRBD2, 6 bases. The CDR3 runs 12 residues. The V gene's germline CDR1 is ENHRY and CDR2 SYGVKD. With 10 bases removed from V and 4 bases from J, the gap between germline ends came to 13 bases. CDR3 nucleotides: TGTGCCAACCTAGGAGGGCCAGAGACCCAGTACTTC. Translation: CANLGGPETQYF.

This clonotype was counted a few times. This chain uses TRBV7-8 with TRBJ2-5, with D possibly being TRBD1 (6 bases). Judging by the DNA end, TRBJ2-7 fits better; the J call may be wrong. The CDR3 spans 13 residues. CDR1 SGHVS and CDR2 FQNEAQ come from the germline V gene. Here the CDR3 reads CASSLGQVGEQYF. The CDR3 DNA sequence: TGTGCCAGCAGCTTAGGACAGGTTGGCGAGCAGTACTTC.

This clonotype showed up many times. The chain combines TRBV6-1 with TRBJ2-3; D might be TRBD2 (5 bases). The CDR3 runs to 15 residues. The V end was cut by 7 bases, the J end by 2 bases, with 16 bases between. Germline CDR1 is MNHNS and CDR2 is SASEGT. CDR3 region: CASIYLSGFTDTQYF. In DNA form, the CDR3 reads TGTGCCAGCATTTACCTGAGCGGTTTCACAGATACGCAGTATTTT.

V is TRBV30 and J is TRBJ2-5; tentatively, D is TRBD2 (5 bases). Germline CDR1 and CDR2: GTSNPN and SVGIG (reference sequence). CDR3 length equals 13 residues. Between the trimmed V and J ends, which lost 4 bases and 0 bases, there was a span of 9 bases. In DNA, the CDR3 is TGTGCCTGGAATTACGGGAACCAAGAGACCCAGTACTTC. Its protein product is CAWNYGNQETQYF.

The chain joins TRBV11-2 to TRBJ2-5; tentatively, D is TRBD1 (6 bases). This CDR3 contains 19 residues. Trimming stripped 0 bases from V and 5 bases from J, with 25 bases between. CDR1 and CDR2 (germline): SGHAT, FQNNGV. The CDR3 bases are TGTGCCAGCAGCTTAGATCCCGCCTTACAGGGAAGAGGGGAGGAGACCCAGTACTTC. Protein product: CASSLDPALQGRGEETQYF. Using reference TRBV11-2 and TRBJ2-5 for the parts outside the CDR3, the full variable domain is EAGVAQSPRYKIIEKRQSVAFWCNPISGHATLYWYQQILGQGPKLLIQFQNNGVVDDSQLPKDRFSAERLKGVDSTLKIQPAKLEDSAVYLCASSLDPALQGRGEETQYFGPGTRLLVL.

The CDR3 protein is CASKAGLTHEQYF. The CDR3 coding sequence is TGTGCCAGTAAAGCCGGGCTTACCCACGAGCAGTACTTC. The V gene is TRBV19, the J gene TRBJ2-7; D is unclear. The CDR3 spans 13 residues. With 7 bases removed from V and 5 bases from J, the gap between germline ends came to 15 bases. The germline V gene encodes CDR1 LNHDA and CDR2 SQIVND (reference sequence).

At least ten counts were recorded for this clonotype. The chain uses TRBV12-5 and TRBJ2-5; unclear D gene. Matching the DNA end better, TRBJ2-1 makes the J call doubtful. The length of the CDR3 is 13 residues. The germline gives CDR1 LGHNT, CDR2 FRNRAP. CDR3 nucleotide sequence: TGTGCTAGTGGTTTGGCCAACTACAATGAGCAGTTCTTC. Its translation is CASGLANYNEQFF.

A remark on this clonotype: A much larger clone differs from this one at a single base, so this may be a read error. V gene TRBV3-1 combines with J gene TRBJ2-5; D gene unclear. Per germline, CDR1 LGHDT and CDR2 YNNKEL (reference sequence). The V gene lost 7 bases and the J gene lost 1 base, with 10 bases spanning the gap. The CDR3 contains 13 residues. In DNA, the CDR3 is TGTGCCAGCATCCTCCCGACCCAAGAGACCCAGTACTTC. This encodes CASILPTQETQYF.

In nucleotides, the CDR3 is TGTGCCAGCAGCTTCGAGATCGGGACAGGGCAAGAGACCCAGTACTTC. Amino acids: CASSFEIGTGQETQYF. The rearrangement links TRBV7-2 to TRBJ2-5, with 9 bases fitting TRBD1. Germline CDR1 and CDR2: SGHTA and FQGNSA. Germline trimming cut 3 bases from V and 2 bases from J; bases unmatched to any gene: 7. CDR3 length: 16 residues.

The chain links TRBV12-3 or TRBV12-4 to TRBJ2-5; D ambiguous. V dropped 4 bases and J dropped 1 base, with 10 bases sitting between them. This CDR3 region has 14 residues. CDR3 residues: CASSSLRSQETQYF. CDR3 in DNA: TGTGCCAGCAGTTCCTTACGGAGCCAAGAGACCCAGTACTTC.

This chain connects TRBV6-6 to TRBJ2-5; D might be TRBD2 (5 bases). This CDR3 is 15 amino acids long. Trimming took 6 bases from V and 5 from J, leaving 19 bases between them. Germline V gene data show CDR1 as MNHNY and CDR2 as SVGAGI (reference sequence). The CDR3 is CASSLYQAVRETQYF. The CDR3 nucleotides read TGTGCCAGCAGCTTGTACCAAGCGGTGAGGGAGACCCAGTACTTC.

CDR3 amino acids: CASRRLWGGEYEQYF. The CDR3 nucleotides are TGTGCCAGCAGGCGCCTCTGGGGGGGCGAGTACGAGCAGTACTTC. The chain employs TRBV13 and TRBJ2-7, with D possibly being TRBD2 (7 bases). This CDR3 comprises 15 residues. V dropped 6 bases and J dropped 4 bases, with 19 bases sitting between them. The V gene's germline CDR1 is PRHDT and CDR2 FYEKMQ (reference sequence).

This clonotype was seen a handful of times. V gene TRBV10-3 combines with J gene TRBJ2-2; no clear D. Looked up from germline, CDR1 is ENHRY and CDR2 is SYGVKD. This CDR3 is 13 amino acids long. V was trimmed by 7 bases and J by 1 base, leaving 7 bases between them. CDR3 region: CAIKRLNTGELFF. As DNA, the CDR3 is TGTGCCATCAAACGGTTGAACACCGGGGAGCTGTTTTTT.

This sequence joins TRBV5-1 and TRBJ1-4; TRBD1 is a possible D gene (6 bases). Per the germline V gene, CDR1 is SGHRS and CDR2 is YFSETQ. The CDR3 is made up of 13 amino acids. V lost 7 bases, J lost 6 bases, and 13 bases lay in between. The CDR3 coding sequence is TGCGCCAGCCGGGGGACATCTGATGAAAAACTGTTTTTT. Translating it yields CASRGTSDEKLFF.

This clonotype was detected only a few times. This rearrangement joins TRBV12-3 or TRBV12-4 to TRBJ2-7; D is unclear. The CDR3 has 14 residues. Trimming removed 5 bases at V and 1 base at J, with 12 bases between. This CDR3 reads CASSKGQLSYEQYF. CDR3 DNA sequence: TGTGCCAGCAGTAAGGGCCAACTTTCCTACGAGCAGTACTTC.

The sample holds a few counts of this clonotype. The rearrangement links TRBV5-1 to TRBJ1-6; D is perhaps TRBD1 (5 bases). The CDR3 runs to 19 residues. V was clipped by 2 bases and J by 10 bases, with 28 bases between them. In germline, CDR1 is SGHRS, CDR2 YFSETQ. In DNA, the CDR3 is TGCGCCAGCAGCTTTAACGGGGCAGGGACCTTCGGGGGATTGTCACCCCTCCACTTT. Translated: CASSFNGAGTFGGLSPLHF.